The text below deals with one T cell receptor (beta chain). Here immunoSEQ multiplex PCR was the method, and the copy in TCRdb shows in-frame clones only, minus some. The sample has fewer than 130,000 clones; about 85% are singletons. This sample was included in a study of PD-L1 blockade in urothelial cancer. V gave up 2 bases and J gave up 9 bases; unmatched junction bases: 6. From germline, CDR1 is SEHNR and CDR2 FQNEAQ (reference sequence). This CDR3 spans 13 amino acids. The sequence came from a man aged 50 to 59 with urothelial cancer. The sample here was PBMCs, taken around atezolizumab (anti-PD-L1) treatment. The gene calls are TRBV7-9 and TRBJ2-5; 7 bases match TRBD2. The CDR3 region has the DNA TGTGCCAGCAGCTTAACCCTAGCGGAGGCCCAGTACTTC. Amino acids: CASSLTLAEAQYF.